This TCR beta chain originates from a study of blood T cell repertoires in COVID-19. V dropped 11 bases and J dropped 3 bases, with 14 bases sitting between them. The V gene's germline CDR1 is MDHEN and CDR2 SYDVKM. The CDR3 length is 13 residues. Repertoires were generated with immunoSEQ multiplex PCR, while TCRdb's copy carries only in-frame clones and drops some. The table lists 140,000 to 150,000 clones, roughly 88% of them singletons. This sequence was found in a woman between 45 and 65 years old with acute or convalescent COVID-19. The chain joins TRBV28 to TRBJ1-5; D gene unclear. Material for sequencing was peripheral blood. The CDR3 nucleotides are TGTGCCGTCCAGCGGGATCCCAATCAGCCCCAGCATTTT. Protein sequence: CAVQRDPNQPQHF.